Each of the 26 T cell receptor beta chains below was sequenced from the same sample in a study of cytomegalovirus exposure and HLA in healthy donors. Primers included in the PCR were 60 Vbeta and 13 Jbeta primers. Generated by immunoSEQ multiplex PCR, the TCRdb table keeps only in-frame clones and is missing some. The sample yields 56,000 or so clones, of which the top ten take up less than 2.5%. Sequencing was performed on PBMCs. Receptors originate from a female donor in good health and CMV-seronegative.

The rearrangement joins TRBV9 to TRBJ2-1, with 10 bases fitting TRBD2. The V segment lost 1 base and the J segment 6 bases; nucleotides outside the gene matches: 1. This CDR3 comprises 14 residues. Germline V gives CDR1 SGDLS, CDR2 YYNGEE. The CDR3 coding sequence is TGTGCCAGCAGCGTAAGCGGGGGGGGCAATGAGCAGTTCTTC. This codes for CASSVSGGGNEQFF.

The chain recombines TRBV19 with TRBJ1-5; D gene unclear. Germline V gene sequence: CDR1 LNHDA, CDR2 SQIVND (reference sequence). V shed 4 bases and J shed 1 base, with 17 bases lying between them. CDR3 length equals 17 residues. The CDR3 nucleotides are TGTGCCAGTAGTAATAAGTTTGGGAGAGGAAGCAATCAGCCCCAGCATTTT. This gives the protein CASSNKFGRGSNQPQHF.

V and J are TRBV4-3 and TRBJ2-3, with D unresolved. Trimming cost V 0 bases and J 5 bases, with 6 bases left between them. CDR3 length equals 13 residues. In germline, CDR1 is LGHNA, CDR2 YSLEER. CDR3 protein: CASSQDYGDTQYF. DNA for the CDR3: TGCGCCAGCAGCCAAGATTACGGAGATACGCAGTATTTT.

The V call is TRBV15, the J call TRBJ1-5, with D perhaps TRBD1 (5 bases). Trimming cost V 0 bases and J 5 bases, with 8 bases left between them. CDR1 LNHNV and CDR2 YYDKDF come from the germline V gene (reference sequence). The CDR3 is 14 amino acids. This CDR3 is CATSRDRGDQPQHF. The CDR3 coding sequence is TGTGCCACCAGCAGAGATCGGGGGGATCAGCCCCAGCATTTT.

The chain joins TRBV5-1 to TRBJ2-5, with 14 bases identical to TRBD2. The CDR3 spans 20 residues. Trimming removed 0 bases from V and 5 bases from J; junction bases left unmatched: 15. Germline CDR1 is SGHRS and CDR2 is YFSETQ. CDR3 sequence: CASSLGRGTSGGTWRETQYF. The CDR3 bases are TGCGCCAGCAGCTTGGGACGAGGGACTAGCGGGGGAACCTGGAGGGAGACCCAGTACTTC.

The CDR3 coding sequence is TGTGCCAGCAGCGTAGTGACTAGCGGACCCGGAGGAGAGCAGTTCTTC. Amino acid sequence: CASSVVTSGPGGEQFF. The chain uses TRBV9 and TRBJ2-1; the match to TRBD2 covers 9 bases. The ends lost 0 bases at V and 10 bases at J; junction bases unmatched: 11. The CDR3 runs to 16 residues. From germline, CDR1 is SGDLS and CDR2 YYNGEE.

The chain carries TRBV4-3 and TRBJ1-4; D remains unclear. Germline assignment: CDR1 LGHNA and CDR2 YSLEER. This CDR3 spans 15 amino acids. V lost 3 bases to trimming and J lost 8 bases, with 16 bases between them. CDR3 nucleotide sequence: TGCGCCAGCAGCCAGGCCCCGGGTCGAGAGGAAAAACTGTTTTTT. This gives the protein CASSQAPGREEKLFF.

The chain combines TRBV7-2 with TRBJ2-3, with 11 bases that match TRBD2. With V trimmed by 6 bases and J by 0 bases, 8 bases remained unmatched. CDR1 SGHTA and CDR2 FQGNSA come from the germline V gene. The CDR3 length is 17 residues. CDR3 in amino acids: CASRLAGALISTDTQYF. The CDR3 nucleotides are TGTGCCAGCAGACTAGCGGGGGCCCTAATAAGCACAGATACGCAGTATTTT.

The chain employs TRBV14 and TRBJ1-1; the D gene is possibly TRBD1 (6 bases). Trimming left V 6 bases short and J 7 bases short, with 18 bases between. The CDR3 has 14 amino acids. From germline, CDR1 is SGHDN and CDR2 FVKESK. Here the CDR3 reads CASSRTELPFEAFF. The CDR3 nucleotides are TGTGCCAGCAGTCGGACAGAGCTGCCTTTTGAAGCTTTCTTT.

This chain uses TRBV30 with TRBJ2-5, with 8 bases lining up with TRBD2. V lost 4 bases to trimming and J lost 2 bases; unmatched junction nucleotides: 6. CDR3 length equals 14 residues. The germline V gene encodes CDR1 GTSNPN and CDR2 SVGIG (reference sequence). In DNA form, the CDR3 reads TGTGCCTGGACACCTAGCGGGCTACAAGAGACCCAGTACTTC. Amino acid sequence: CAWTPSGLQETQYF.

This CDR3 is CASSLVAASSYEQYF. In DNA form, the CDR3 reads TGCGCCAGCAGCTTGGTGGCAGCGAGCTCCTACGAGCAGTACTTC. The chain carries TRBV5-1 and TRBJ2-7; unclear D gene. Trimming shortened V by 0 bases and J by 0 bases, and 10 bases separated the two germline ends. The germline CDR1 and CDR2 sequences are SGHRS and YFSETQ. This CDR3 has 15 residues.

The chain carries TRBV10-2 and TRBJ2-7; maybe TRBD1 (7 bases). The germline V gene has CDR1 WSHSY and CDR2 SAAADI. This CDR3 contains 15 residues. Trimming left V 2 bases short and J 4 bases short, with 15 bases between. The CDR3 loop is CASSEETGRKYEQYF. CDR3 in DNA: TGCGCCAGCAGTGAGGAGACAGGGAGGAAGTACGAGCAGTACTTC.

This rearrangement joins TRBV4-3 to TRBJ2-4; a possible D gene is TRBD1 (6 bases). The CDR3 is 16 residues long. The ends were cut back, 1 base at V and 5 bases at J, with 15 bases in the middle. The V gene's germline CDR1 is LGHNA and CDR2 YSLEER. CDR3 nucleotides: TGCGCCAGCAGCCAAGGGTTCTCAGGGGCCCAAAACATTCAGTACTTC. This encodes CASSQGFSGAQNIQYF.

The J gene is TRBJ2-1, the V gene TRBV4-3; weak D call: TRBD2 (5 bases). With 0 bases removed from V and 9 bases from J, the gap between germline ends came to 18 bases. This CDR3 contains 16 residues. Germline V gene sequence: CDR1 LGHNA, CDR2 YSLEER. The CDR3 DNA follows: TGCGCCAGCAGCCAAGAACCGAGACTAATGGAGAGTGAGCAGTTCTTC. Its translation is CASSQEPRLMESEQFF.

The chain combines TRBV30 with TRBJ1-5, with D hard to call. CDR3 length: 15 residues. Germline assignment: CDR1 GTSNPN and CDR2 SVGIG (reference sequence). Trimming took off 5 bases at V and 5 bases at J, with 19 bases between the two ends. This CDR3 is CAWRASGSSDQPQHF. In DNA form, the CDR3 reads TGTGCCTGGCGGGCCTCCGGGAGCTCGGATCAGCCCCAGCATTTT.

The chain is built from TRBV7-9 and TRBJ1-6; 9 bases agree with TRBD1. V lost 5 bases to trimming and J lost 2 bases; unmatched junction nucleotides: 4. Per the germline V gene, CDR1 is SEHNR and CDR2 is FQNEAQ (reference sequence). The CDR3 extends over 16 amino acids. The CDR3 region is CASSPDRGAYNSPLHF. CDR3 nucleotide sequence: TGTGCCAGCAGCCCGGACAGGGGCGCCTATAATTCACCCCTCCACTTT. The variable domain in full, completed from reference TRBV7-9 and TRBJ1-6, reads DTGVSQNPRHKITKRGQNVTFRCDPISEHNRLYWYRQTLGQGPEFLTYFQNEAQLEKSRLLSDRFSAERPKGSFSTLEIQRTEQGDSAMYLCASSPDRGAYNSPLHFGNGTRLTVT.

This chain joins TRBV2 and TRBJ1-2; D not resolved. Germline loops: CDR1 SNHLY, CDR2 FYNNEI. CDR3 size: 13 residues. V was trimmed by 7 bases and J by 5 bases, leaving 14 bases between them. The CDR3 reads CASMGGRGYGYTF. Written as DNA, the CDR3 is TGTGCCAGCATGGGAGGGCGCGGGTATGGCTACACCTTC.

This chain links TRBV6-4 with TRBJ2-3; 10 positions agree with TRBD2. The J segment lost 1 base and the V segment lost 2 bases, leaving 0 bases of the junction unmatched. Germline-derived CDR1 and CDR2 are MRHNA and SNTAGT. The CDR3 runs 15 residues. CDR3 in DNA: TGTGCCAGCAGTGACGGGACTAGCGGCACAGATACGCAGTATTTT. Encoded protein: CASSDGTSGTDTQYF.

The chain recombines TRBV20-1 with TRBJ2-7, with 7 bases that match TRBD1. The CDR3 has 11 amino acids. The ends lost 6 bases at V and 6 bases at J; junction bases unmatched: 5. The V gene's germline CDR1 is DFQATT and CDR2 SNEGSKA (reference sequence). The CDR3 loop is CSAGTEIEQYF. The CDR3 DNA reads TGCAGTGCCGGGACAGAAATCGAGCAGTACTTC.

V usage is TRBV5-1 and J usage is TRBJ2-5; the match to TRBD2 covers 10 bases. The CDR3 has 17 residues. The germline CDR1 and CDR2 sequences are SGHRS and YFSETQ. Unmatched junction bases numbered 7, after V lost 2 bases and J lost 0 bases. DNA for the CDR3: TGCGCCAGCAGCTTTCGGGGTAGCGGGGGGTACCAAGAGACCCAGTACTTC. Protein product: CASSFRGSGGYQETQYF. The full variable domain, in which reference TRBV5-1 and TRBJ2-5 provide the parts outside the CDR3, is KAGVTQTPRYLIKTRGQQVTLSCSPISGHRSVSWYQQTPGQGLQFLFEYFSETQRNKGNFPGRFSGRQFSNSRSEMNVSTLELGDSALYLCASSFRGSGGYQETQYFGPGTRLLVL.

V usage is TRBV6-5 and J usage is TRBJ1-1, with TRBD1 identical over 9 bases. J was trimmed by 5 bases and V by 4 bases; bases with no gene match: 11. This CDR3 spans 16 amino acids. Looked up from germline, CDR1 is MNHEY and CDR2 is SVGAGI. DNA of the CDR3: TGTGCCAGCAGTTGGATGAAGGGACAGGGTAGGACTGAAGCTTTCTTT. It encodes CASSWMKGQGRTEAFF.

This chain links TRBV7-6 with TRBJ1-1; 7 nucleotides match TRBD1. CDR3 length: 13 amino acids. J gave up 3 bases and V 6 bases, and 4 bases lay outside the gene matches. Germline CDR1 reads SGHVS; CDR2 reads FNYEAQ. Here the CDR3 DNA reads TGTGCCAGCAGTTACAGGGGTCACACTGAAGCTTTCTTT. This gives the protein CASSYRGHTEAFF.

The V and J genes are TRBV4-1 and TRBJ2-2; a weak D match, TRBD2 (5 bases). The CDR3 is made up of 14 amino acids. Germline assignment: CDR1 MGHRA and CDR2 YSYEKL. Trimming pared 1 base from V and 7 bases from J, leaving 10 bases between. CDR3 protein: CASSQGREYGELFF. The CDR3 DNA follows: TGCGCCAGCAGCCAAGGAAGGGAGTACGGGGAGCTGTTTTTT.

The J gene is TRBJ1-1, the V gene TRBV5-1; TRBD1 aligns across 7 bases. The germline gives CDR1 SGHRS, CDR2 YFSETQ. The CDR3 covers 14 residues. V lost 0 bases, J lost 4 bases, and 3 bases stayed unmatched. The CDR3 nucleotides read TGCGCCAGCAGCTTGGCGGGACAGCTCACTGAAGCTTTCTTT. It specifies CASSLAGQLTEAFF.

V is TRBV30 and J is TRBJ2-5; no clear D gene. The V end was cut by 5 bases, the J end by 3 bases, with 10 bases between. Germline CDR1 GTSNPN, CDR2 SVGIG (reference sequence). The CDR3 is made up of 12 amino acids. CDR3 nucleotides: TGTGCCTGGTCTATTGGTAAAGAGACCCAGTACTTC. Residues: CAWSIGKETQYF. Based on the CDR3 plus reference TRBV30 and TRBJ2-5, the full variable domain is SQTIHQWPATLVQPVGSPLSLECTVEGTSNPNLYWYRQAAGRGLQLLFYSVGIGQISSEVPQNLSASRPQDRQFILSSKKLLLSDSGFYLCAWSIGKETQYFGPGTRLLVL.

The chain couples TRBV6-5 to TRBJ1-2; no clear D gene. The CDR3 length is 11 residues. Trimming took off 5 bases at V and 6 bases at J, with 7 bases between the two ends. From germline, CDR1 is MNHEY and CDR2 SVGAGI. The CDR3 region has the DNA TGTGCCAGCAGTCCGGGGAATGGCTACACCTTC. Translation gives CASSPGNGYTF.